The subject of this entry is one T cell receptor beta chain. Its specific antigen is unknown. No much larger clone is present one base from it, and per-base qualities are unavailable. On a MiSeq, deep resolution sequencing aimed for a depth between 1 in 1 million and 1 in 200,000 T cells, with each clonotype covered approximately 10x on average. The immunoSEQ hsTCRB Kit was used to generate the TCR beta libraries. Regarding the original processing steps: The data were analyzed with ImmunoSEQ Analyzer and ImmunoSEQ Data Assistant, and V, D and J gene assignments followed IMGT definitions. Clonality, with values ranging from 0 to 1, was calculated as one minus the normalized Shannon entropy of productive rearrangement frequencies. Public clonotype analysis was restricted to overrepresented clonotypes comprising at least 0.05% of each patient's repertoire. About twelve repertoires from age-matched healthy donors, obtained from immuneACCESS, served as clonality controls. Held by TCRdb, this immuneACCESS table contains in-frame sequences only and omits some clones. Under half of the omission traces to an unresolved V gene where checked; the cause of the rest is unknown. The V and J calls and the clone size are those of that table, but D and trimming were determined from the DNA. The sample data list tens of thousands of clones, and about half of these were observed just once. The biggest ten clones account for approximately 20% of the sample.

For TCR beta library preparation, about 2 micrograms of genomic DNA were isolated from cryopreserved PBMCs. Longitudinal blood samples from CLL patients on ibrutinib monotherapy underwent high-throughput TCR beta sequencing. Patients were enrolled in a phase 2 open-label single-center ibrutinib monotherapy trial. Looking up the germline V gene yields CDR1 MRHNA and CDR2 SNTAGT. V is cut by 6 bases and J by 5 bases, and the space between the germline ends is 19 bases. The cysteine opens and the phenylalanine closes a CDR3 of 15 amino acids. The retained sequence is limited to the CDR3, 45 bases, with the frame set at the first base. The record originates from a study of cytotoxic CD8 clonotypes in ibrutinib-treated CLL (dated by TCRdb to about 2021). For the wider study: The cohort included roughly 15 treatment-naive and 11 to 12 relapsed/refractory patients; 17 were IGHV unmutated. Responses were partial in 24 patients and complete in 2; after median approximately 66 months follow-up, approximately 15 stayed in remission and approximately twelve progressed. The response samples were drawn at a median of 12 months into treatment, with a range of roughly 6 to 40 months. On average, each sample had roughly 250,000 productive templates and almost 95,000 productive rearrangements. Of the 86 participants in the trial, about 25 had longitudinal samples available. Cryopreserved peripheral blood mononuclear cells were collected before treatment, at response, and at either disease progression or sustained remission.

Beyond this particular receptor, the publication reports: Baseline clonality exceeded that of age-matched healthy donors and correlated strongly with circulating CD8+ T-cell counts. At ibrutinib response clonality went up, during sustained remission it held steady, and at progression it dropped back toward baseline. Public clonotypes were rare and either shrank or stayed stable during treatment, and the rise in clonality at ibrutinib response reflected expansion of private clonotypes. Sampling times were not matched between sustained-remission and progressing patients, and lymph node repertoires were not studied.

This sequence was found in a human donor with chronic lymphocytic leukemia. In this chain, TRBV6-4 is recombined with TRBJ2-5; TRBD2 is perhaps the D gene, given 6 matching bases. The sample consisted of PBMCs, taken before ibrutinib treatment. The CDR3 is CASRGASAGWETQYF. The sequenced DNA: TGTGCCAGCAGAGGAGCTAGCGCGGGTTGGGAGACCCAGTACTTC.